These 4 T cell receptor beta chains originate from one sample sequenced in a study of PD-L1 blockade in urothelial cancer. TCRdb keeps only in-frame clones here, not all; method: immunoSEQ multiplex PCR. The data contain approximately 58,000 clones, roughly 80% of them singletons. Sequencing used PBMCs, obtained around atezolizumab (anti-PD-L1) treatment. Every receptor here comes from a man in his 70s with urothelial cancer.

V usage is TRBV28 and J usage is TRBJ2-5; 9 positions match TRBD1. From germline, CDR1 is MDHEN and CDR2 SYDVKM. This CDR3 has 14 residues. Losses at the gene ends were 5 bases for V and 5 bases for J; bases not matched to a gene: 6. The DNA for the CDR3 is TGTGCCAGCAGTCCGCGGACAGGGGTCGAGACCCAGTACTTC. The encoded protein is CASSPRTGVETQYF.

This clone occurred once. V and J are TRBV5-5 and TRBJ1-5, with D perhaps matching TRBD1 (6 bases). This CDR3 has 16 residues. V was shortened by 3 bases and J by 4 bases, with 17 bases between the two germline ends. Per the germline V gene, CDR1 is SGHKS and CDR2 is YYEKEE (reference sequence). CDR3 loop: CASSSTTDSRNQPQHF. CDR3 in DNA: TGTGCCAGCAGCTCAACCACGGACAGCAGGAATCAGCCCCAGCATTTT. Filled out from reference TRBV5-5 and TRBJ1-5, the complete variable domain reads DAGVTQSPTHLIKTRGQQVTLRCSPISGHKSVSWYQQVLGQGPQFIFQYYEKEERGRGNFPDRFSARQFPNYSSELNVNALLLGDSALYLCASSSTTDSRNQPQHFGDGTRLSIL.

V gene TRBV15 combines with J gene TRBJ1-1; 7 bases are a match to TRBD1. Germline V lookup: CDR1 LNHNV, CDR2 YYDKDF (reference sequence). This CDR3 spans 15 amino acids. V lost 1 base, J lost 1 base, and 3 bases stayed unmatched. This CDR3 reads CATSRGQGANTEAFF. The CDR3 coding sequence is TGTGCCACCAGCAGAGGACAGGGAGCGAACACTGAAGCTTTCTTT.

The chain carries TRBV11-1 and TRBJ2-1, with D perhaps matching TRBD2 (5 bases). The CDR3 sequence is 16 residues long. Between the trimmed V and J ends, which lost 3 bases and 6 bases, there was a span of 18 bases. Germline V gives CDR1 SGHAT, CDR2 FQDESV (reference sequence). The CDR3 bases are TGTGCCAGCAGCTTTCTTAGGGAGAGGGCACCCAATGAGCAGTTCTTC. This codes for CASSFLRERAPNEQFF.